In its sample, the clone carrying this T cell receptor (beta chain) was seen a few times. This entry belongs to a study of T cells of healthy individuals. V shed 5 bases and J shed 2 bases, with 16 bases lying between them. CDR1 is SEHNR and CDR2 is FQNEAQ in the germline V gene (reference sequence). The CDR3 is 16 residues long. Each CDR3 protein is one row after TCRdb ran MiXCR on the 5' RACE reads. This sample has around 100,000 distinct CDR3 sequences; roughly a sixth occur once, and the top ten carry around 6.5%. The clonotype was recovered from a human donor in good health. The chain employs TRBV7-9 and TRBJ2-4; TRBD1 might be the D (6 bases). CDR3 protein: CASSAPQGKSKNIQYF. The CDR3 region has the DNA TGTGCCAGCAGCGCCCCACAGGGAAAATCCAAAAACATTCAGTACTTC.